This TCR beta chain was identified during a study of blood T cell repertoires in COVID-19 (dated by TCRdb to about 2020). Context from the whole study: Samples covering the acute and convalescent phases of COVID-19 were provided by collaborators in the United States, Italy and Spain. The material from the prospective study consisted of cDNA or gDNA derived from T cells, B-cell-depleted T cells, or PBMCs. Subjects who had been exposed to COVID-19, were actively infected with it, or had recovered from it provided the deeply sampled blood TCRbeta repertoires that made up the dataset. The repertoires were released in a freely available public database meant as a resource for research on the immune response to SARS-CoV-2. Samples were obtained from the ongoing ImmuneRACE study (first 160 participants) and from over 1,000 subjects provided by 6 global collaborators. Nearly every sample came with metadata listing a de-identified subject ID, COVID-19 status, age in years and sex. HLA class I and class II types, where available, came from metadata supplied by the sample provider rather than from assay-based typing.

Overall results and qualifications from the work: How much clinical and demographic metadata was included differed by source and by participant, and the metadata was provided uncurated.

A single count supports this clone. Its antigen is unknown. Base-call qualities are not available, and no considerably larger clone is one nucleotide away. Taken from the germline V gene, the CDR1 and CDR2 loops are MDHEN and SYDVKM. V drops 5 bases and J drops 5 bases, leaving 24 bases in between. The CDR3 numbers 18 residues from cysteine through phenylalanine. The sequence is cut down to CDR3 DNA, 54 bases in frame from base 1. TCRbeta CDR3 regions were amplified from genomic DNA by means of the immunoSEQ Assay, a bias-controlled multiplex PCR. The original pipeline was this. Within the assay, amplification of reference gene primers was used to estimate how many nucleated cells each sample contained. Sequence reads were collapsed and filtered to measure the absolute abundance of every unique TCRbeta CDR3 rearrangement. For each sample, productive Simpson clonality was calculated as the square root of Simpson's diversity index over productive rearrangements. TCRdb took this table from immuneACCESS and kept in-frame rearrangements with V and J called. Such tables lack part of the clones; where checked against another copy, unresolved V genes explain under half of the gap, and the rest is unexplained. The D gene and trimming were derived from the DNA, and the V and J assignments and clone size from that table. The sample table records some 140,000 clones; around 82% of these occur just once. Of the sample, about 5.5% is held by the ten largest clones.

Participants in the prospective study were aged about 18 to 89 years, lived in under 30 United States geographic areas, and enrolled through a virtual design. Cohort assignment in the prospective study relied on participant-reported clinical history from a screening survey and a study questionnaire. In the prospective study, mobile phlebotomists collected whole blood, serum and a nasopharyngeal or oropharyngeal swab from each participant. Prospective study participants could optionally give additional blood draws and questionnaires over an approximately two-month period. Before DNA extraction, blood samples from the prospective study were shipped at room temperature or frozen.

The sequencing sample was made of PBMCs or T cells enriched from blood (not recorded which). The chain links TRBV28 with TRBJ2-2, and perhaps TRBD2 as D gene, on 5 matching bases. This sequence was found in a man aged 40-49 years with acute COVID-19. The sequence in DNA is TGTGCCAGCAGTCGCCCCGGGGTGGCCCTGCCCACAACCGGGGAGCTGTTTTTT. This yields the protein CASSRPGVALPTTGELFF.